This T cell receptor beta chain comes out of a study of T cell changes during pregnancy in multiple sclerosis. The protocol was immunoSEQ multiplex PCR, while the TCRdb copy is restricted to in-frame clones and leaves out a portion. The repertoire consists of 60,000 to 75,000 clones, with around 90% occurring once and the leading ten covering 0.8% to 1%. From germline, CDR1 is SGHDN and CDR2 FVKESK. The CDR3 covers 18 residues. V was shortened by 0 bases and J by 0 bases, with 17 bases between the two germline ends. The TCR was taken from a female donor with multiple sclerosis, enrolled in a pregnancy study. This specimen consisted of peripheral blood, obtained before pregnancy. The chain carries TRBV14 and TRBJ1-1, with D perhaps TRBD1 (5 bases). DNA of the CDR3: TGTGCCAGCAGCCAAGATTTCATGCAGGGATACATGAACACTGAAGCTTTCTTT. This codes for CASSQDFMQGYMNTEAFF.